This T cell receptor (beta chain) was documented in a study of spatial heterogeneity in lung cancer. This clonotype showed up many times. As an off-target read in a library built for alpha chains, this beta chain has a frequency of little significance. Indicated time point: sample taken at primary tumor resection. Whole RNA was taken from tumor, nontumor lung or frozen PBMC; it was then sequenced unsorted. A unique molecular identifier was attached to every TCR cDNA molecule. TCRdb re-derived calls from the 5' RACE reads in MiXCR, one entry per CDR3 protein. The sample yields some 6,100 distinct CDR3 sequences, roughly an eighth seen once. The junction had 10 bases not matched to a gene; V was cut back by 0 bases and J by 8 bases. CDR3 length: 16 residues. CDR1 and CDR2 from the germline V gene are SGHRS and YFSETQ.

The V and J genes are TRBV5-1 and TRBJ2-1; TRBD2 aligns across 8 bases. Source: lung tissue, taken at surgery. The receptor was derived from a human donor with early-stage non-small cell lung cancer. CDR3 DNA sequence: TGCGCCAGCAGCTTGGCTAGCGGGTCCAACATCGATGAGCAGTTCTTC. The encoded protein is CASSLASGSNIDEQFF.